This T cell receptor (beta chain) originates from a study of neurological immune-mediated disorders. Study observations and caveats: The most TCR clonal expansion was seen in HTLV-1-associated myelopathy, and the least was seen in multiple sclerosis, which fell below healthy controls. A possible signature was seen in one related-CDR3 cluster, into which phylogenetic grouping placed the repertoires of 18 of 34 multiple sclerosis patients.

TCRdb ran MiXCR on the 5' RACE reads and lists one entry per CDR3 protein. The sample gives about 80,000 distinct CDR3 sequences, 4% to 6% of which show up once; 2% to 2.5% is in the top ten. This clonotype was observed many times. The antigen is not known. The CDR3 is 14 amino acids. Germline V gene data show CDR1 as WSHSY and CDR2 as SAAADI. The J segment lost 5 bases and the V segment lost 8 bases, leaving 7 bases of the junction unmatched. The sample was PBMCs. This TCR was sampled from a woman aged 25 to 39 with multiple sclerosis. The rearrangement uses TRBV10-2 and TRBJ2-1; 9 bases match TRBD2. CDR3 sequence (DNA): TGCGCCAGCCATAGCGGGAGTACCAACAATGAGCAGTTCTTC. Residues: CASHSGSTNNEQFF.